The text below deals with one TCR beta chain. Data came from immunoSEQ multiplex PCR; TCRdb stores just in-frame clones and leaves some out. There are roughly 200,000 clones in the sample; around 93% occur only once, and more than 1.4% lies in the top ten. This sample stems from a study of control samples from healthy donors and cancer patients. The V and J ends lost 2 bases and 4 bases respectively, with 13 bases between them. CDR1 and CDR2 from the germline V gene are SNHLY and FYNNEI. The length of the CDR3 is 15 residues. V and J are TRBV2 and TRBJ2-3; possible D gene TRBD1, 5 bases. Material: blood. The source of this sequence is a man younger than 35 in good health. The CDR3 DNA reads as TGTGCCAGCAGTGAAATTAGACAGACCCCAGATACGCAGTATTTT. Its protein product is CASSEIRQTPDTQYF.